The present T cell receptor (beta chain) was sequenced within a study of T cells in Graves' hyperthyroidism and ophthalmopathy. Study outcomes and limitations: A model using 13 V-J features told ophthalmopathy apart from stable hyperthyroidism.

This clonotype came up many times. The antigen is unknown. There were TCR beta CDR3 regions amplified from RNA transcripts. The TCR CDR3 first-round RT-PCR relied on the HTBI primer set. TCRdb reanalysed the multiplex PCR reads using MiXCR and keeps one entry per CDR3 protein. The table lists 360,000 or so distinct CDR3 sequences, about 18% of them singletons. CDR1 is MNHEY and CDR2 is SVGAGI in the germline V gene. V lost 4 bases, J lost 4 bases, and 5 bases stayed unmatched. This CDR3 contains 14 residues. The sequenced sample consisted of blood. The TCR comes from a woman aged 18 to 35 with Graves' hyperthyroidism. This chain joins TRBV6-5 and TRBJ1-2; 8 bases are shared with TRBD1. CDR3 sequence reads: CASSSWTGRYGYTF. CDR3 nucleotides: TGTGCCAGCAGTTCATGGACAGGGCGCTATGGCTACACCTTC.